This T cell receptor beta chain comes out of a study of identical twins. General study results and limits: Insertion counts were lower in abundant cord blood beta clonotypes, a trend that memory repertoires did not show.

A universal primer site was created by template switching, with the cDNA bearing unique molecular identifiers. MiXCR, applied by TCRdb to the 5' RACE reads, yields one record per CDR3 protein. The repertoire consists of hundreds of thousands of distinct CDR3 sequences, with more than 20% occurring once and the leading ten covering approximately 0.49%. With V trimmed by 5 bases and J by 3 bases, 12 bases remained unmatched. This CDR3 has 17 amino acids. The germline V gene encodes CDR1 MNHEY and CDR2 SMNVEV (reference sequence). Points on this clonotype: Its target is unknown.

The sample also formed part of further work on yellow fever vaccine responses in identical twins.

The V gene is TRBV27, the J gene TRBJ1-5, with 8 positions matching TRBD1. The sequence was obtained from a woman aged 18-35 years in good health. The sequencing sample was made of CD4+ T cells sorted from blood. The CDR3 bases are TGTGCCAGCAGTCCCAGGACGACAGGGGCGTTCAATCAGCCCCAGCATTTT. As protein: CASSPRTTGAFNQPQHF.